The rows below give T cell receptor beta chains drawn from one sample of a study of OX40 agonist ivuxolimab in advanced cancers. Sequenced by immunoSEQ multiplex PCR; TCRdb stores in-frame clones only, minus some. The sample lists tens of thousands of clones; around 79% were seen once. The specimen was CD4+ or CD8+ T cells sorted from blood, collected in a trial of the OX40 agonist ivuxolimab. The receptors stem from an adult with an advanced solid tumor such as melanoma, head and neck, liver or kidney cancer. CDR3s include the opening cysteine and the closing phenylalanine or tryptophan.

cdr3_length,j_call,v_call,cdr3_aa
14,TRBJ2-1,TRBV10-2,CASRALGGSAEQFF
16,TRBJ1-2,TRBV7-9,CASSLAMSGGRNGYTF
14,TRBJ2-7,TRBV6-6,CASRSPGNSYEQYF
12,TRBJ2-3,TRBV2,CASSPSRHTQYF
14,TRBJ2-3,TRBV6-6,CASSYETGADTQYF
12,TRBJ1-1,TRBV7-8,CASSPVNTEAFF
17,TRBJ2-2,TRBV28,CASSPSGRGARAGELFF
14,TRBJ1-1,TRBV19,CATSQTGSDTEAFF
14,TRBJ2-7,TRBV6-5,CASSRGTVTYEQYF
15,TRBJ1-5,TRBV15,CATSNDGNSNQPQHF
15,TRBJ2-5,TRBV9,CASSDGLADQETQYF
16,TRBJ1-2,TRBV4-1,CASSQVFPGITNGYTF
13,TRBJ2-5,TRBV7-7,CASSVTRQETQYF
13,TRBJ2-5,TRBV29-1,CSVVLAGYETQYF
13,TRBJ2-5,TRBV19,CASSIAIFWTQYF
16,TRBJ1-3,TRBV18,CASSPRVWDEGNTIYF
13,TRBJ2-1,TRBV5-1,CASSLQLANEQFF
14,TRBJ2-1,TRBV19,CASNERGIYNEQFF
14,TRBJ2-7,TRBV18,CASSQPGLVYEQYF
14,TRBJ1-6,TRBV6-6,CASSRDRGNSPLHF
14,TRBJ2-3,TRBV2,CASSGRLASDTQYF
14,TRBJ2-2,TRBV10-1,CASSAGADTGELFF
11,TRBJ2-7,TRBV5-1,CASSLGPEQYF
14,TRBJ1-1,TRBV6-1,CASSLRGWDTEAFF
14,TRBJ2-7,TRBV5-1,CASSLEGTTYEQYF
14,TRBJ1-1,TRBV7-6,CASSLNDRNTEAFF
15,TRBJ2-2,TRBV7-3,CASSPLAGDTGELFF